The 18 T cell receptor beta chains below all came from one sample that was sequenced in a study of blood T cell repertoires in COVID-19. Some clones are missing from TCRdb's copy, which holds only in-frame ones; the method was immunoSEQ multiplex PCR. The table lists 490,000 or so clones, roughly 88% of them singletons. Sequenced: PBMCs or T cells enriched from blood (not recorded which). These receptors were obtained from a woman aged 40 to 50 who had recovered from COVID-19.

The rearrangement joins TRBV10-1 to TRBJ2-7; 10 bases match TRBD2. Germline V gives CDR1 WNHNN, CDR2 SYGVQD (reference sequence). With 3 bases clipped from V and 3 bases from J, the junction kept 5 bases outside the gene matches. The CDR3 contains 15 residues. In DNA, the CDR3 is TGCGCCAGCAGTGACGGGCTAGCGGGAGTCTACGAGCAGTACTTC. The encoded protein is CASSDGLAGVYEQYF.

V gene TRBV7-9 combines with J gene TRBJ1-2, with D unclear. Deletions cut 5 bases from V and 7 bases from J, with 8 bases between. The CDR3 contains 11 residues. Germline V gives CDR1 SEHNR, CDR2 FQNEAQ (reference sequence). The CDR3 here is CASSATGGYTF. The DNA of the CDR3 is TGTGCCAGCAGCGCCACGGGTGGCTACACCTTC.

The chain is built from TRBV11-3 and TRBJ2-7; 7 bases are shared with TRBD1. V lost 4 bases to trimming and J lost 3 bases; unmatched junction nucleotides: 3. Germline CDR1 is SGHNT and CDR2 is YENEEA. This CDR3 is built from 13 residues. The CDR3 region has the DNA TGTGCCAGCAGCTCGGGACAGAACTACGAGCAGTACTTC. Translated, it gives CASSSGQNYEQYF.

This clone was observed a single time. This sequence joins TRBV7-9 and TRBJ2-1, with 11 bases lining up with TRBD2. Germline CDR1 and CDR2: SEHNR and FQNEAQ (reference sequence). V lost 5 bases, J lost 5 bases, and 8 bases stayed unmatched. CDR3 length: 16 residues. The CDR3 DNA follows: TGTGCCAGCAGCGTAACTAGCGGGAGTATAGACAATGAGCAGTTCTTC. It is translated as CASSVTSGSIDNEQFF.

The V and J genes are TRBV7-2 and TRBJ1-1, with D perhaps TRBD1 (5 bases). This CDR3 spans 14 amino acids. V was trimmed by 2 bases and J by 10 bases, leaving 17 bases between them. Germline loops: CDR1 SGHTA, CDR2 FQGNSA. The CDR3 region is CASSLTKSIGGAFF. In DNA form, the CDR3 reads TGTGCCAGCAGCTTAACAAAGTCAATCGGGGGAGCTTTCTTT. The full variable domain, in which reference TRBV7-2 and TRBJ1-1 provide the parts outside the CDR3, is GAGVSQSPSNKVTEKGKDVELRCDPISGHTALYWYRQSLGQGLEFLIYFQGNSAPDKSGLPSDRFSAERTGGSVSTLTIQRTQQEDSAVYLCASSLTKSIGGAFFGQGTRLTVV.

V usage is TRBV5-1 and J usage is TRBJ2-7, with 13 bases aligning to TRBD2. Looked up from germline, CDR1 is SGHRS and CDR2 is YFSETQ. V trimming: 4 bases; J trimming: 4 bases; junction bases outside the gene matches: 5. The CDR3 is 15 amino acids. The CDR3 region has the DNA TGCGCCAGCAGCATGGGACTAGCGGGAAGGTACGAGCAGTACTTC. It encodes CASSMGLAGRYEQYF. The full variable domain, in which reference TRBV5-1 and TRBJ2-7 provide the parts outside the CDR3, is KAGVTQTPRYLIKTRGQQVTLSCSPISGHRSVSWYQQTPGQGLQFLFEYFSETQRNKGNFPGRFSGRQFSNSRSEMNVSTLELGDSALYLCASSMGLAGRYEQYFGPGTRLTVT.

The table lists this clone with a count of one. This sequence joins TRBV11-3 and TRBJ2-3, with 11 bases lining up with TRBD2. CDR1 is SGHNT, CDR2 YENEEA, per germline. The trim removed 3 bases at V and 4 bases at J, leaving 9 bases unmatched. The CDR3 consists of 17 residues. The CDR3 reads CASSFPSSGRLSDTQYF. CDR3 DNA sequence: TGTGCCAGCAGCTTCCCCTCTAGCGGGAGGTTGTCAGATACGCAGTATTTT.

V and J are TRBV24-1 and TRBJ1-5; TRBD1 matches 8 bases. V lost 3 bases, J lost 6 bases, and 15 bases stayed unmatched. Germline CDR1 KGHDR, CDR2 SFDVKD. The CDR3 has 18 amino acids. DNA of the CDR3: TGTGCCACCAGTGATCCACCGCCAGGGGGCGGATCAAGTCAGCCCCAGCATTTT. Translation: CATSDPPPGGGSSQPQHF.

Notes on this clone: The junction departs from germline at one end; a sequencing error may be responsible. The rearrangement uses TRBV19 and TRBJ1-1; 8 bases match TRBD1. The CDR3 is 14 residues long. From germline, CDR1 is LNHDA and CDR2 SQIVND (reference sequence). The CDR3 coding sequence is TGTGCCAGTAGTAATCACAGGGGGAACGCTGAAGCTTTCTTT. Encoded protein: CASSNHRGNAEAFF. Supplemented by reference TRBV19 and TRBJ1-1, the full variable domain reads DGGITQSPKYLFRKEGQNVTLSCEQNLNHDAMYWYRQDPGQGLRLIYYSQIVNDFQKGDIAEGYSVSREKKESFPLTVTSAQKNPTAFYLCASSNHRGNAEAFFGQGTRLTVV.

J is TRBJ2-7 and V is TRBV12-5; TRBD2 matches at 8 bases. Germline CDR1 LGHNT, CDR2 FRNRAP. This CDR3 region has 15 residues. Unmatched junction bases numbered 9, after V lost 6 bases and J lost 2 bases. The CDR3 DNA reads as TGTGCTAGTGGCCGCAGCGGGAGTGGGGCCTACGAGCAGTACTTC. The encoded protein is CASGRSGSGAYEQYF.

V is TRBV27 and J is TRBJ1-1; D not resolved. This CDR3 region has 13 residues. The germline V gene has CDR1 MNHEY and CDR2 SMNVEV (reference sequence). The ends were cut back, 2 bases at V and 0 bases at J, with 4 bases in the middle. The CDR3 here is CASSLHLNTEAFF. The CDR3 coding sequence is TGTGCCAGCAGTTTACACTTGAACACTGAAGCTTTCTTT.

The chain joins TRBV3-1 (or the pseudogene TRBV3-2) to TRBJ2-5, with D perhaps matching TRBD2 (6 bases). The germline V and J ends were trimmed by 3 bases and 4 bases, with 6 bases remaining between them. The CDR3 has 12 amino acids. In germline, CDR1 is LGHDT, CDR2 YNNKEL (reference sequence). CDR3 DNA: TGTGCCAGCAGCCAGGAGGGAGAGACCCAGTACTTC. Translating it yields CASSQEGETQYF.

CDR3 amino acids: CASSPDRYEQYF. The DNA for the CDR3 is TGTGCCAGCAGCCCGGACAGATACGAGCAGTACTTC. J is TRBJ2-7 and V is TRBV7-9, with D possibly TRBD1 on 6 matching bases. V shed 5 bases and J shed 4 bases, with 9 bases lying between them. The germline CDR1 and CDR2 sequences are SEHNR and FQNEAQ (reference sequence). There are 12 residues in the CDR3.

The chain combines TRBV27 with TRBJ2-1, with 7 bases fitting TRBD2. The length of the CDR3 is 14 residues. Trimming cost V 10 bases and J 5 bases; bases outside gene matches: 11. CDR1 and CDR2 (germline): MNHEY, SMNVEV (reference sequence). This CDR3 reads CATSRLAPNNEQFF. In DNA form, the CDR3 reads TGTGCCACCTCCAGACTAGCTCCGAACAATGAGCAGTTCTTC.

This clone was counted a few times. The chain is built from TRBV10-1 and TRBJ2-7, with TRBD1 matching 7 bases. Germline values: CDR1 WNHNN, CDR2 SYGVQD (reference sequence). Trimming removed 0 bases from V and 5 bases from J; junction bases left unmatched: 13. The CDR3 is 17 amino acids. The CDR3 DNA sequence: TGCGCCAGCAGTGAGTCGTATAGGGGACAGATTTCTCACGAGCAGTACTTC. Residues: CASSESYRGQISHEQYF.

The chain carries TRBV18 and TRBJ2-2; 9 bases line up with TRBD1. Germline V gives CDR1 KGHSH, CDR2 LQKENI. Trimming cost V 8 bases and J 4 bases; bases outside gene matches: 5. This CDR3 spans 14 amino acids. The CDR3 here is CASNRGRITGELFF. The CDR3 DNA reads TGTGCCAGCAACAGGGGGCGGATCACCGGGGAGCTGTTTTTT.

The rearrangement joins TRBV21-1 to TRBJ1-4. TRBV21-1 has pseudogene status. The CDR3 extends over 17 amino acids. DNA for the CDR3: TGTGCCAGCAGCAAAAGGTTTGGGGGGGAGACTAATGAAAAACTGTTTTTT. It is translated as CASSKRFGGETNEKLFF.

The chain couples TRBV29-1 to TRBJ1-4, with D hard to call. Looked up from germline, CDR1 is SQVTM and CDR2 is ANQGSEA. This CDR3 is built from 14 residues. V shed 5 bases and J shed 0 bases, with 10 bases lying between them. The CDR3 reads CSVQDGTTNEKLFF. CDR3 sequence (DNA): TGCAGCGTTCAGGACGGGACAACTAATGAAAAACTGTTTTTT. The entire variable domain, with the rest obtained from reference TRBV29-1 and TRBJ1-4, is as follows: SAVISQKPSRDICQRGTSLTIQCQVDSQVTMMFWYRQQPGQSLTLIATANQGSEATYESGFVIDKFPISRPNLTFSTLTVSNMSPEDSSIYLCSVQDGTTNEKLFFGSGTQLSVL.